Below are 14 T cell receptor beta chains sequenced from a single sample in a study of glioma-infiltrating T cells. The iRepertoire nested amplicon-rescue multiplex PCR amplified TCR alpha and beta CDR3s from RNA. TCRdb used MiXCR to reprocess the multiplex PCR reads, holding one entry per CDR3 protein. Seen here are under 130,000 distinct CDR3 sequences, around 29% observed once, and the top ten hold 44%. The sequenced sample was glioma tissue, nonneoplastic brain tissue, or PBMCs (not recorded which). These receptors were obtained from a human donor with low-grade glioma or glioblastoma, undergoing nonglioma brain surgery, or in good health (not recorded which).

This clonotype was counted many times. This chain uses TRBV6-1 with TRBJ1-1, with TRBD1 identical over 7 bases. Trimming took 6 bases from V and 3 from J; bases not matched to a gene: 4. The germline V gene has CDR1 MNHNS and CDR2 SASEGT. CDR3 length equals 13 residues. CDR3 nucleotides: TGTGCCAGCAGGCCAGGGGGTTACACTGAAGCTTTCTTT. Translation gives CASRPGGYTEAFF.

The chain recombines TRBV7-9 with TRBJ1-5; D gene unclear. The CDR3 loop spans 18 amino acids. V was shortened by 4 bases and J by 0 bases, with 19 bases between the two germline ends. CDR1 and CDR2 (germline): SEHNR, FQNEAQ (reference sequence). The DNA for the CDR3 is TGTGCCAGCAGCTCCCACGTCCCGGACGGGGATAGCAATCAGCCCCAGCATTTT. Translated, it gives CASSSHVPDGDSNQPQHF.

This clonotype was found many times. The rearrangement uses TRBV4-1 and TRBJ2-1; D gene uncertain. V lost 0 bases to trimming and J lost 4 bases, with 10 bases between them. The CDR3 runs to 15 residues. The V gene's germline CDR1 is MGHRA and CDR2 YSYEKL. The CDR3: CASSQDMGGYNEQFF. For the CDR3, the DNA is TGCGCCAGCAGCCAAGACATGGGCGGATACAATGAGCAGTTCTTC.

In this sample, this clonotype turned up many times. The V gene is TRBV6-1, the J gene TRBJ1-6; D gene unclear. Trimming left V 5 bases short and J 10 bases short, with 15 bases between. The CDR3 contains 14 residues. Germline values: CDR1 MNHNS, CDR2 SASEGT. The CDR3 DNA is TGTGCCAGCAGTCCCCCGAGGGTCGGGTCACCCCTCCACTTT. Its translation is CASSPPRVGSPLHF.

Only one count was recorded for this clonotype. The rearrangement links TRBV5-6 to TRBJ1-2, with D hard to call. V lost 4 bases and J 7 bases, leaving 5 bases between the germline ends. CDR1 and CDR2 (germline): SGHDT, YYEEEE. The CDR3 runs to 10 residues. Here the CDR3 reads CASSLAGYTF. DNA for the CDR3: TGTGCCAGCAGCCTAGCTGGCTACACCTTC.

This clonotype was found many times. This chain joins TRBV7-9 and TRBJ2-5; TRBD2 aligns across 10 bases. The CDR3 extends over 15 amino acids. Germline V lookup: CDR1 SEHNR, CDR2 FQNEAQ (reference sequence). V was clipped by 6 bases and J by 3 bases; unmatched bases: 7. CDR3: CASSSTSGVKETQYF. The CDR3, as DNA: TGTGCCAGCAGTTCCACTAGCGGGGTTAAAGAGACCCAGTACTTC.

This clonotype was counted at least ten times. The chain has TRBV6-2 or TRBV6-3 and TRBJ2-5; D is perhaps TRBD2 (5 bases). In germline, CDR1 is MNHEY, CDR2 SVGEGT. The CDR3 runs 15 residues. Between the trimmed V and J ends, which lost 2 bases and 1 base, there was a span of 11 bases. The CDR3 DNA reads TGTGCCAGCAGTTACCGGACTTCAAGCCAAGAGACCCAGTACTTC. This codes for CASSYRTSSQETQYF.

As to this clonotype: A clone one base away is much larger, so this may be a read error. The chain combines TRBV20-1 with TRBJ1-2; D is undetermined. Germline V gene sequence: CDR1 DFQATT, CDR2 SNEGSKA (reference sequence). The CDR3 sequence is 15 residues long. The CDR3 sequence is CIARISLQGGHGYTF. DNA of the CDR3: TGCATTGCTAGAATCTCCCTCCAAGGCGGGCATGGCTACACCTTC.

This clonotype was found many times. This sequence joins TRBV6-1 and TRBJ1-1, with D perhaps TRBD1 (5 bases). The V end was cut by 9 bases, the J end by 0 bases, with 8 bases between. The CDR3 runs to 12 residues. Germline V lookup: CDR1 MNHNS, CDR2 SASEGT. CDR3 nucleotide sequence: TGTGCCAGTAGGACACTGAACACTGAAGCTTTCTTT. As protein: CASRTLNTEAFF.

There are many counts of this clonotype. This chain uses TRBV11-2 with TRBJ2-3, with 7 bases identical to TRBD1. CDR3 length: 15 amino acids. V shed 5 bases and J 0 bases; nucleotides not matched to a gene: 5. CDR1 SGHAT and CDR2 FQNNGV come from the germline V gene. CDR3 in DNA: TGTGCCAGCAGCAACAACAGGGGTAGCACAGATACGCAGTATTTT. Amino acids: CASSNNRGSTDTQYF.

This clonotype was recorded many times. The gene calls are TRBV10-3 and TRBJ1-5; 8 bases agree with TRBD1. Unmatched junction bases numbered 13, after V lost 10 bases and J lost 5 bases. Germline V CDR1 and CDR2: ENHRY, SYGVKD. The CDR3 sequence is 15 residues long. The DNA of the CDR3 is TGTGCCAGCGAGGGGGACAGGTCCGCCTATCAGCCCCAGCATTTT. Translating gives CASEGDRSAYQPQHF.

This clonotype was seen many times. In DNA form, the CDR3 reads TGTGCCAGCAGTGAAGCGGGGGGGCGTGTGAAGACCCAGTACTTC. Residues: CASSEAGGRVKTQYF. This chain uses TRBV28 with TRBJ2-5, with 10 bases fitting TRBD2. Germline CDR1 and CDR2: MDHEN and SYDVKM. J gave up 6 bases and V 5 bases, and 9 bases lay outside the gene matches. The CDR3 spans 15 residues.

With respect to this clonotype: Since a much larger clone is just one base distant, this may be a read error. The chain joins TRBV7-6 to TRBJ1-6; tentative D call: TRBD1 (5 bases). The length of the CDR3 is 15 residues. Germline V gene lookup returns CDR1 SGHVS and CDR2 FNYEAQ. The CDR3 nucleotides are TGTTCCAGCAGCTTAGTCGGGACGGAACATTCACCCCTCCACTTT. Translation: CSSSLVGTEHSPLHF.

The chain carries TRBV24-1 and TRBJ2-5; 15 nucleotides match TRBD2. This CDR3 has 16 residues. Germline lookup yields CDR1 KGHDR and CDR2 SFDVKD. Trimming cost V 3 bases and J 5 bases; bases outside gene matches: 3. The CDR3: CATSDTGTSGGETQYF. As DNA, the CDR3 is TGTGCCACCAGTGATACCGGGACTAGCGGGGGGGAGACCCAGTACTTC.